The sequence of this TCR beta chain was determined in a study of CD8+ T cells in alopecia areata. Study-level information: The study gave treated patients oral tofacitinib at 5 to 10 mg twice daily. Treatment with tofacitinib (6 to 18 months) was followed by 6 months off drug. Whole-study results and caveats: TCR sharing was clearer in mice than between patients, perhaps partly owing to patient HLA diversity.

Comment on this clone: The antigen is unknown.

The germline CDR1 and CDR2 sequences are GTSNPN and SVGIG (reference sequence). J gave up 7 bases and V 8 bases, and 17 bases lay outside the gene matches. CDR3 size: 16 residues. As to treatment: oral pan-JAK inhibitor, 5-10 mg twice daily. The study team obtained lesional scalp punch biopsies and peripheral blood from alopecia areata patients. RNA was isolated and reverse transcribed to cDNA, the sequencing template. Here immunoSEQ multiplex PCR was the method, and the copy in TCRdb shows in-frame clones only, minus some. The sample shows approximately 160,000 clones, approximately 62% of them seen only once.

The sample was CD4+ T cells sorted from blood, taken at week 24, from a patient treated with tofacitinib. This rearrangement joins TRBV30 to TRBJ1-5; 10 bases match TRBD1. The TCR was taken from a human donor with alopecia areata. CDR3: CADRNRDRGLNQPQHF. The CDR3 DNA follows: TGTGCCGACCGAAACCGGGACAGGGGATTAAACCAGCCCCAGCATTTT.